This is a list of T cell receptor beta chains from one sample in a study of patients and donors after allogeneic stem cell transplantation. TCRdb re-called the RT-PCR reads with MiXCR, one entry per CDR3 protein. This table holds a few hundred thousand distinct CDR3 sequences, 13% to 15% found once. Specimen: blood, either unsorted or a sorted T cell fraction (not recorded which). These receptors all stem from a human donor who was either an allogeneic HSCT recipient or a stem cell or donor lymphocyte infusion donor (not recorded which). It is not recorded whose cells these are; they may come from a transplant donor. Both conserved end residues are part of each CDR3. A D gene is named only where the DNA matches it firmly. Clone sizes are given selectively: once, few, many, or a class where the clone is expanded.

CDR3,DNA,J,V,size,D
CASSQEAWNYEQYF,TGTGCCAGCAGCCAAGAGGCCTGGAACTACGAGCAGTACTTC,TRBJ2-7,TRBV4-2,many,NA
CATSRVVGSGNTIYF,TGTGCCACCAGCAGAGTGGTAGGCTCTGGAAACACCATATATTTT,TRBJ1-3,TRBV15,NA,NA
CATSDRPGTDPKVTQYF,TGTGCCACCAGTGATCGTCCCGGGACTGATCCGAAGGTGACCCAGTACTTC,TRBJ2-5,TRBV24-1,few,NA
CASSSDRGDGELFF,TGTGCCAGCAGCTCGGACAGGGGGGACGGGGAGCTGTTTTTT,TRBJ2-2,TRBV7-9,NA,TRBD1
CSASLNTQYF,TGCAGTGCTAGTCTAAATACGCAGTATTTT,TRBJ2-3,TRBV20-1,many,NA
CASSYFSSNEQYF,TGTGCCAGCAGTTATTTTTCTAGCAACGAGCAGTACTTC,TRBJ2-7,TRBV6-5,NA,NA
CASTIPGPYSGNTIYF,TGTGCCAGCACCATCCCCGGACCCTACTCTGGAAACACCATATATTTT,TRBJ1-3,TRBV12-3/TRBV12-4,few,NA
CASSSGQGVYQPQHF,TGTGCCAGTAGCTCGGGACAGGGGGTTTATCAGCCCCAGCATTTT,TRBJ1-5,TRBV19,NA,TRBD1
CSVVGETGGVGTDTQYF,TGCAGTGTTGTAGGGGAAACAGGGGGAGTAGGCACAGATACGCAGTATTTT,TRBJ2-3,TRBV20-1,few,TRBD1
CASRSRASGRDSYEQYF,TGTGCCAGCAGGAGCCGGGCTAGCGGGAGGGACTCCTACGAGCAGTACTTC,TRBJ2-7,TRBV7-9,NA,TRBD2